Below, 4 T cell receptor beta chains from the same sample are listed, as sequenced in a study of cytomegalovirus exposure and HLA in healthy donors. PCR involved 60 Vbeta and 13 Jbeta primers. The protocol was immunoSEQ multiplex PCR, while the TCRdb copy is restricted to in-frame clones and leaves out a portion. The sample holds some 130,000 clones, roughly 82% seen once. Sequencing was performed on PBMCs. The receptor source for this set is a man aged 25 to 40 in good health and CMV-seronegative.

The rearrangement uses TRBV6-1 and TRBJ1-1; D is possibly TRBD1 (5 bases). CDR3 length: 11 amino acids. V gave up 7 bases and J gave up 7 bases, with 10 bases separating them. From germline, CDR1 is MNHNS and CDR2 SASEGT. Here the CDR3 reads CASKPGLEAFF. The CDR3 bases are TGTGCCAGCAAACCGGGACTTGAAGCTTTCTTT.

This chain uses TRBV11-2 with TRBJ2-5, with 10 bases that match TRBD2. Germline V gives CDR1 SGHAT, CDR2 FQNNGV. The V segment lost 3 bases and the J segment 5 bases; nucleotides outside the gene matches: 6. The CDR3 loop spans 15 amino acids. The CDR3 nucleotides are TGTGCCAGCAGCTTTAGCGGGGGGTTCATTGAGACCCAGTACTTC. Translated, it gives CASSFSGGFIETQYF.

V gene TRBV29-1 combines with J gene TRBJ2-7, with a tentative D call TRBD2 (5 bases). From germline, CDR1 is SQVTM and CDR2 ANQGSEA. The CDR3 extends over 13 amino acids. V lost 4 bases, J lost 5 bases, and 15 bases lay in between. Written as DNA, the CDR3 is TGCAGCGTTGTTTCTTCCCTAGCCCACGAGCAGTACTTC. It codes for CSVVSSLAHEQYF.

The chain is built from TRBV28 and TRBJ2-3; TRBD1 agrees at 8 bases. The V segment lost 5 bases and the J segment 2 bases; nucleotides outside the gene matches: 6. Germline values: CDR1 MDHEN, CDR2 SYDVKM. The CDR3 extends over 15 amino acids. The CDR3 reads CASSTGQGVTDTQYF. In nucleotides, the CDR3 is TGTGCCAGCAGTACAGGACAGGGCGTCACAGATACGCAGTATTTT.